This TCR beta chain stems from a study of blood T cell repertoires in COVID-19. On the study more broadly: T cells, B-cell-depleted T cells, or PBMCs supplied cDNA or gDNA.

Trimming removed 0 bases from V and 6 bases from J, with 14 bases in between. In germline, CDR1 is SGHNT, CDR2 YENEEA. The CDR3 loop spans 15 amino acids. Original data processing: Reference gene primer amplification in the assay estimated nucleated cell counts. Libraries were prepared by immunoSEQ multiplex PCR; TCRdb keeps only in-frame clonotypes and omits some of them. The V and J calls and clone size were taken over from that table, and D and trimming were inferred from the DNA. The repertoire holds roughly 80,000 clones, approximately 87% seen once, with more than 15% in the top ten. The sample consisted of peripheral blood. This receptor was obtained from a man older than 75 in a cohort sampled during active COVID-19. The chain employs TRBV11-3 and TRBJ2-5; D perhaps matches TRBD2 (6 bases). CDR3 loop: CASSLDQKGRKTQYF. DNA for the CDR3: TGTGCCAGCAGCTTAGATCAAAAGGGGAGGAAGACCCAGTACTTC.